Shown below are 5 T cell receptor beta chains from a single sample sequenced in a study of T cells in women clearing cervical HPV infection (dated 2018 in TCRdb). Library preparation used the immunoSEQ multiplex PCR assay. TCRdb's version of the immuneACCESS table is confined to in-frame rearrangements and falls short of the full clone set. An unresolved V gene accounts for under half of the shortfall where checked; the remainder is of unknown origin. The table of this sample itemizes 25,000 to 35,000 clones. The leading ten clones occupy 6.8% of the sample. Input material: blood buffy coat. The receptors stem from a woman between 18 and 69 years old with a cervical HPV16 infection that either progressed to CIN3+ or cleared (not recorded which).

Note on this clone: The read ends 3 residues early relative to the CDR3; the germline J gene fills the gap. This chain uses TRBV7-2 with TRBJ1-2, with 10 bases fitting TRBD1. The length of the CDR3 is 14 residues. Looked up from germline, CDR1 is SGHTA and CDR2 is FQGNSA. The CDR3 DNA, read in part, is TGTGCCAGCAGCTTAGCGGGGACAGGGGACGAC. This gives the protein CASSLAGTGDD. The full CDR3 sequence reads CASSLAGTGDDYTF.

With respect to this clone: Read data end 3 residues before the CDR3 end; the end is taken from the germline J gene. The V and J genes are TRBV11-3 and TRBJ1-2; TRBD1 matches 9 bases. Germline trimming cut 5 bases from V and 4 bases from J; bases unmatched to any gene: 2. The CDR3 spans 13 residues. Germline values: CDR1 SGHNT, CDR2 YENEEA. The CDR3 here is CASSQTGGYGYTF. The CDR3 bases that were read are TGTGCCAGCAGCCAGACAGGGGGCTATGGC. Complete variable domain (other parts from reference TRBV11-3 and TRBJ1-2): EAGVVQSPRYKIIEKKQPVAFWCNPISGHNTLYWYLQNLGQGPELLIRYENEEAVDDSQLPKDRFSAERLKGVDSTLKIQPAELGDSAVYLCASSQTGGYGYTFGSGTRLTVV.

On this clone itself: The read terminates 3 residues before the CDR3 end, so the remaining end is supplied by the germline J gene. This chain joins TRBV7-9 and TRBJ1-2, with TRBD1 identical over 7 bases. Germline CDR1 and CDR2: SEHNR and FQNEAQ (reference sequence). The CDR3 totals 13 residues. This CDR3 is CASSPKGAYGYTF. The sequenced CDR3 bases are TGTGCCAGCTCTCCGAAGGGGGCATACGGC.

As to this clone: The CDR3 end falls 3 residues outside the read, so it is completed with the germline J gene. The chain recombines TRBV2 with TRBJ1-1; tentatively, D is TRBD1 (6 bases). Germline V gene data show CDR1 as SNHLY and CDR2 as FYNNEI. This CDR3 is 16 amino acids long. V was clipped by 2 bases and J by 5 bases, with 18 bases between them. CDR3 bases read: TGTGCCAGCAGTGAAAATTGGGACATCCGGCGAACTGAA. Amino acid sequence: CASSENWDIRRTE. Given in full, the CDR3 is CASSENWDIRRTEAFF.

Concerning this clone itself: The read halts 3 residues ahead of the CDR3 end, with the missing end drawn from the germline J gene. V gene TRBV5-1 combines with J gene TRBJ2-1; 8 bases are a match to TRBD1. Germline values: CDR1 SGHRS, CDR2 YFSETQ. This CDR3 is built from 15 residues. The trim removed 0 bases at V and 5 bases at J, leaving 4 bases unmatched. The sequenced part of the CDR3 DNA is TGCGCCAGCAGCTTGGGGGACAGGATAGACAATGAG. Protein: CASSLGDRIDNE. Given in full, the CDR3 is CASSLGDRIDNEQFF.